This T cell receptor (beta chain) came from a study of regulatory dendritic cells for organ transplantation. Notes on the study in general: Memory CD8+ clonal expansion seemed more limited with regulatory than mature dendritic cells.

Comments on this clone: Its matching antigen is unknown.

Sequencing was performed with immunoSEQ multiplex PCR; in TCRdb, only in-frame clones are kept and a portion is missing. In the table there are about 28,000 clones, 82% of which are singletons. FACS sorted CD4+ or CD8+ T cells into CD45RA+ naive and CD45RO+ memory. The CDR3 length is 16 residues. Germline V lookup: CDR1 MNHEY, CDR2 SVGAGI. V shed 4 bases and J 0 bases; nucleotides not matched to a gene: 8. The sequence was obtained from a human donor in good health. Sequencing used naive CD8+ T cells from blood. Subset reported: CD45RA+ naive T cells. The rearrangement links TRBV6-5 to TRBJ1-1, with 7 bases lining up with TRBD1. The CDR3 sequence is CASSSPEGALNTEAFF. CDR3 DNA: TGTGCCAGCAGTTCCCCCGAGGGGGCCCTGAACACTGAAGCTTTCTTT.